This T cell receptor (beta chain) was captured in a study of cytomegalovirus exposure and HLA in healthy donors. Whole-study findings and limits: In a later analysis, common viral pathogens appeared linked to several of the most significant clusters. Cytomegalovirus association was assigned to more than 150 TCR beta chains.

The PCR contained 60 Vbeta and 13 Jbeta primers. Only in-frame clones appear in the TCRdb table, and some are missing; sequencing was by immunoSEQ multiplex PCR. This table has approximately 170,000 clones, roughly two thirds appearing once. About this clone itself: The antigen is undetermined.

The origin of this receptor is a young woman in good health and CMV-seropositive. The source material was PBMCs.

DNA for the CDR3: TGTGCCAGCAGCTTGGGACAGAGTGCTAATGAAAAACTGTTTTTT. Translating gives CASSLGQSANEKLFF. The V and J genes are TRBV5-8 and TRBJ1-4; the D gene is possibly TRBD1 (5 bases). From germline, CDR1 is SGHTS and CDR2 YDEGEE. V shed 0 bases and J shed 3 bases, with 9 bases lying between them. The CDR3 covers 15 residues.